The 16 T cell receptor beta chains given below trace back to one sample, sequenced in a study of cytomegalovirus exposure and HLA in healthy donors. Researchers ran the PCR with 60 Vbeta and 13 Jbeta primers. The data were produced by immunoSEQ multiplex PCR, yet TCRdb's version contains in-frame clones alone and is incomplete. The sample shows about 130,000 clones, over 70% of them seen only once. The sequencing sample was made of PBMCs. These receptors were obtained from a man between 40 and 49 years old in good health and CMV-seronegative.

This chain links TRBV5-8 with TRBJ1-2; no reliable D call. The CDR3 sequence is 14 residues long. Germline V CDR1 and CDR2: SGHTS, YDEGEE. The V gene lost 2 bases and the J gene lost 8 bases, with 16 bases spanning the gap. Written as DNA, the CDR3 is TGTGCCAGCAGCTTTTCCAGCCAACGGGGAGGCTACACCTTC. The encoded protein is CASSFSSQRGGYTF. The whole variable domain, remainder taken from reference TRBV5-8 and TRBJ1-2, is EAGVTQSPTHLIKTRGQQATLRCSPISGHTSVYWYQQALGLGLQFLLWYDEGEERNRGNFPPRFSGRQFPNYSSELNVNALELEDSALYLCASSFSSQRGGYTFGSGTRLTVV.

This chain links TRBV27 with TRBJ2-2, with a weak D call TRBD2 (5 bases). CDR1 and CDR2 from the germline V gene are MNHEY and SMNVEV (reference sequence). This CDR3 region has 14 residues. With 5 bases removed from V and 6 bases from J, the gap between germline ends came to 13 bases. The CDR3 here is CASSPLRASGELFF. The CDR3 DNA follows: TGTGCCAGCAGTCCCCTGAGGGCCTCCGGGGAGCTGTTTTTT.

The V gene is TRBV4-1, the J gene TRBJ1-2; perhaps TRBD1 as D (5 bases). The germline V gene has CDR1 MGHRA and CDR2 YSYEKL. With 0 bases removed from V and 1 base from J, the gap between germline ends came to 12 bases. This CDR3 is built from 16 residues. CDR3 protein: CASSQDGGAGNYGYTF. CDR3 bases: TGCGCCAGCAGCCAAGACGGAGGGGCTGGTAACTATGGCTACACCTTC.

V and J are TRBV18 and TRBJ1-1; D remains unclear. The length of the CDR3 is 13 residues. CDR1 is KGHSH and CDR2 is LQKENI in the germline V gene. V lost 4 bases and J lost 1, with 7 bases in between. CDR3 nucleotide sequence: TGTGCCAGCTCACGCCGGGGGAACACTGAAGCTTTCTTT. Protein product: CASSRRGNTEAFF.

This clone was seen a single time. V usage is TRBV29-1 and J usage is TRBJ2-7, with 11 bases aligning to TRBD1. This CDR3 has 14 amino acids. From germline, CDR1 is SQVTM and CDR2 ANQGSEA. Trimming cost V 6 bases and J 0 bases; bases outside gene matches: 4. The CDR3: CSVTGTGGSYEQYF. The CDR3 bases are TGCAGCGTGACCGGGACAGGGGGCTCCTACGAGCAGTACTTC.

The chain recombines TRBV27 with TRBJ1-2; TRBD1 matches at 9 bases. J gave up 4 bases and V 3 bases, and 3 bases lay outside the gene matches. This CDR3 region has 14 residues. Germline loops: CDR1 MNHEY, CDR2 SMNVEV (reference sequence). CDR3 nucleotides: TGTGCCAGCAGTTTTGGGACAGGGATCTATGGCTACACCTTC. It yields the protein CASSFGTGIYGYTF.

This rearrangement joins TRBV11-2 to TRBJ1-1; 9 bases match TRBD1. J was trimmed by 0 bases and V by 4 bases; bases with no gene match: 6. CDR3 size: 16 residues. Germline values: CDR1 SGHAT, CDR2 FQNNGV. The CDR3 reads CASSSGQGSMNTEAFF. CDR3 in DNA: TGTGCCAGCAGCTCCGGACAGGGGTCCATGAACACTGAAGCTTTCTTT.

The chain joins TRBV4-2 to TRBJ1-1, with D possibly being TRBD1 (6 bases). The CDR3 totals 17 residues. The germline V gene encodes CDR1 LGHNA and CDR2 YNFKEQ. The ends were cut back, 0 bases at V and 0 bases at J, with 14 bases in the middle. CDR3 region: CASSQEARGDLNTEAFF. For the CDR3, the DNA is TGTGCCAGCAGCCAAGAAGCCAGGGGTGATCTGAACACTGAAGCTTTCTTT.

This clone was observed a single time. V and J are TRBV7-6 and TRBJ1-1; 7 nucleotides match TRBD1. CDR1 is SGHVS, CDR2 FNYEAQ, per germline. The CDR3 contains 14 residues. V shed 5 bases and J 7 bases; nucleotides not matched to a gene: 10. The CDR3 protein is CASSPIYQGGEAFF. CDR3 sequence (DNA): TGTGCCAGCAGCCCCATATATCAGGGGGGTGAAGCTTTCTTT.

This chain uses TRBV7-3 with TRBJ1-1; 7 bases map to TRBD1. The CDR3 is made up of 14 amino acids. In germline, CDR1 is SGHTA, CDR2 FQGTGA. V dropped 4 bases and J dropped 3; count of bases not matched to a gene: 5. CDR3 sequence reads: CASSSHDRDTEAFF. CDR3 nucleotide sequence: TGTGCCAGCAGCTCACACGACAGGGACACTGAAGCTTTCTTT.

This clone was observed a single time. The V and J genes are TRBV18 and TRBJ2-7; 12 bases line up with TRBD1. V lost 3 bases to trimming and J lost 2 bases; unmatched junction nucleotides: 8. Per germline, CDR1 KGHSH and CDR2 LQKENI. The length of the CDR3 is 17 residues. CDR3 coding DNA: TGTGCCAGCTCACCTAGCTCCGGGACAGGGGGCCCCTACGAGCAGTACTTC. This gives the protein CASSPSSGTGGPYEQYF.

This chain connects TRBV7-2 to TRBJ1-1, with D tentatively TRBD1 (6 bases). CDR3 length: 14 amino acids. Between the trimmed V and J ends, which lost 5 bases and 2 bases, there was a span of 12 bases. Germline V gene data show CDR1 as SGHTA and CDR2 as FQGNSA. The CDR3 loop is CASSARTENTEAFF. The CDR3, as DNA: TGTGCCAGCAGCGCCAGGACAGAAAACACTGAAGCTTTCTTT.

CDR3 sequence reads: CASRTGEIRNQPQHF. CDR3 DNA sequence: TGTGCCAGTCGGACAGGGGAGATTCGAAATCAGCCCCAGCATTTT. The V and J genes are TRBV19 and TRBJ1-5; 9 nucleotides line up with TRBD1. The V gene's germline CDR1 is LNHDA and CDR2 SQIVND (reference sequence). The CDR3 is 15 residues long. V shed 8 bases, J shed 4 bases, and the junction held 9 bases outside the gene matches.

The V gene is TRBV30, the J gene TRBJ2-7; 9 bases align to TRBD2. Per germline, CDR1 GTSNPN and CDR2 SVGIG (reference sequence). V gave up 0 bases and J gave up 3 bases; unmatched junction bases: 6. CDR3 length: 15 residues. CDR3 in DNA: TGTGCCTGGAGTGTAAAGGCTAGCGGGATCTACGAGCAGTACTTC. Translating gives CAWSVKASGIYEQYF.

The J gene is TRBJ2-5, the V gene TRBV4-2; D may be TRBD2 (5 bases). The end of the DNA aligns better with TRBJ2-7, so the J call may be wrong. The CDR3 consists of 13 residues. Germline lookup yields CDR1 LGHNA and CDR2 YNFKEQ. CDR3 sequence: CASTAAVSYEQYF. DNA of the CDR3: TGTGCCTCGACGGCAGCGGTCTCCTACGAGCAGTACTTC.

The chain uses TRBV9 and TRBJ2-3; the match to TRBD2 covers 7 bases. V lost 4 bases and J lost 6; bases outside the gene matches: 5. CDR1 and CDR2 (germline): SGDLS, YYNGEE. The CDR3 runs 13 residues. DNA for the CDR3: TGTGCCAGCAGCCCCCGACTAGCCGATACGCAGTATTTT. Translating it yields CASSPRLADTQYF.